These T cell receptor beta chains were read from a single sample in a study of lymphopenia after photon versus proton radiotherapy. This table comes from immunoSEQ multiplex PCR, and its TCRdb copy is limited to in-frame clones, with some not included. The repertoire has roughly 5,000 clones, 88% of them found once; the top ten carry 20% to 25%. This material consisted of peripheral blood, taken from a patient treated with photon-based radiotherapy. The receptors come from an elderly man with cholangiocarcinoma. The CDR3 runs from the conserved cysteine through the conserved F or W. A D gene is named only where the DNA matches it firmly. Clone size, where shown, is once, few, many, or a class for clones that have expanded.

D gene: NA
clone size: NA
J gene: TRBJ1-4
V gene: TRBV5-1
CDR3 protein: CASRGGGSNEKLFF
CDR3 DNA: TGCGCCAGCCGGGGGGGCGGATCTAATGAAAAACTGTTTTTT

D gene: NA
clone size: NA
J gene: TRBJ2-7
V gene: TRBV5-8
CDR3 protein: CASSWLGAPYEQYF
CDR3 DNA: TGTGCCAGCAGCTGGTTGGGGGCGCCCTACGAGCAGTACTTC

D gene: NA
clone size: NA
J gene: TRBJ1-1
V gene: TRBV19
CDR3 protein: CASSRANPGDTEAFF
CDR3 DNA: TGTGCCAGTAGTAGGGCCAATCCAGGGGACACTGAAGCTTTCTTT

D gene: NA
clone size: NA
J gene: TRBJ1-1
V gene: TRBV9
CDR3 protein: CASSVVGGVNTEAFF
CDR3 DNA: TGTGCCAGCAGCGTAGTAGGGGGGGTGAACACTGAAGCTTTCTTT

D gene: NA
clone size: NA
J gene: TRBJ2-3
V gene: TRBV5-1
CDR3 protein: CASSSGTPGADTQYF
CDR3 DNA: TGCGCCAGCAGCTCCGGGACCCCGGGGGCAGATACGCAGTATTTT

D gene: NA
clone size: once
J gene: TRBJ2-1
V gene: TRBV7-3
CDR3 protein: CASSPQTGLWNEQFF
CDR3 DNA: TGTGCCAGCTCCCCCCAAACGGGACTGTGGAATGAGCAGTTCTTC

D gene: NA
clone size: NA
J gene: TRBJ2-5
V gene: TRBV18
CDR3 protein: CASSPLGETQYF
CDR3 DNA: TGTGCCAGCTCACCGCTGGGGGAGACCCAGTACTTC

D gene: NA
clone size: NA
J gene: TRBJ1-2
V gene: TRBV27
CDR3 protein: CASRRALDPGYTF
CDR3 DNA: TGTGCCAGCAGGAGAGCACTCGATCCTGGCTACACCTTC

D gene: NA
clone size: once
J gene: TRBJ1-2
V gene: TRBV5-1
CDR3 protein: CASSTGPFKQGYTF
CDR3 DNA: TGCGCCAGCAGCACGGGACCTTTTAAGCAAGGCTACACCTTC

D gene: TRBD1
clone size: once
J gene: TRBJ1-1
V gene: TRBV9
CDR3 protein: CASSPRQGLNTEAFF
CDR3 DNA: TGTGCCAGCAGCCCCCGACAGGGCTTGAACACTGAAGCTTTCTTT

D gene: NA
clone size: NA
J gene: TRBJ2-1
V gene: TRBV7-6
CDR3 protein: CASSPGRGLRDEQFF
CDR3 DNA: TGTGCCAGCAGCCCCGGACGGGGGCTCCGGGATGAGCAGTTCTTC

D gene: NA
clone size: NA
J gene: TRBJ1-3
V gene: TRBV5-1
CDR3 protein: CASSLAGDPGNTIYF
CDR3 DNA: TGCGCCAGCAGCTTGGCCGGTGATCCTGGAAACACCATATATTTT